These 18 T cell receptor beta chains were all obtained from the same sample, sequenced in a study of post-analysis software for immune sequencing data. Study-level results: Controls had lower frequencies than patients of 4 or 5 TRBV segments, which included TRBV5-6, TRBV5-1 and TRBV20-1.

These TCRs' antigens remain unknown. Unique molecular identifiers were carried by the TCR beta cDNA libraries. A single record per CDR3 protein comes from TCRdb applying MiXCR to the PCR reads. The data contain approximately 730,000 distinct CDR3 sequences, around 27% of them seen just once; the ten biggest clones take up around 0.6%. The material sequenced was blood. These receptors were collected from a girl between 5 and 17 years old with multiple sclerosis.

This clonotype was observed many times. The chain recombines TRBV9 with TRBJ2-1, with 9 bases aligning to TRBD2. The V gene's germline CDR1 is SGDLS and CDR2 YYNGEE. V trimming: 4 bases; J trimming: 1 base; junction bases outside the gene matches: 12. CDR3 length: 18 residues. In nucleotides, the CDR3 is TGTGCCAGCAGCTCCCGGGGTAGCGGGAGCAGGTCCTACAATGAGCAGTTCTTC. Residues: CASSSRGSGSRSYNEQFF.

The chain combines TRBV5-1 with TRBJ2-4, with a weak D call TRBD1 (6 bases). CDR1 SGHRS and CDR2 YFSETQ come from the germline V gene. The CDR3 contains 19 residues. The germline V and J ends were trimmed by 2 bases and 0 bases, with 21 bases remaining between them. CDR3 in DNA: TGCGCCAGCAGCTTAAGCCTAACGGACAGTAGATTAGCCAAAAACATTCAGTACTTC. Translation gives CASSLSLTDSRLAKNIQYF.

The chain employs TRBV28 and TRBJ2-5; 7 nucleotides agree with TRBD2. Germline trimming cut 10 bases from V and 2 bases from J; bases unmatched to any gene: 7. Germline CDR1 MDHEN, CDR2 SYDVKM. The CDR3 length is 13 residues. CDR3 sequence: CATQGGGQETQYF. The CDR3 DNA follows: TGTGCCACACAAGGCGGGGGTCAAGAGACCCAGTACTTC. Complete variable domain (other parts from reference TRBV28 and TRBJ2-5): DVKVTQSSRYLVKRTGEKVFLECVQDMDHENMFWYRQDPGLGLRLIYFSYDVKMKEKGDIPEGYSVSREKKERFSLILESASTNQTSMYLCATQGGGQETQYFGPGTRLLVL.

This clonotype was counted ten times or more. The V and J genes are TRBV12-3 or TRBV12-4 and TRBJ2-7; D is uncertain. Trimming pared 6 bases from V and 6 bases from J, leaving 12 bases between. CDR3 size: 12 residues. The CDR3 DNA is TGTGCCAGCAGCTTATCTGGCGGCGAGCAGTACTTC. Amino acids: CASSLSGGEQYF.

The V gene is TRBV12-3 or TRBV12-4, the J gene TRBJ1-4; maybe TRBD1 (5 bases). Trimming pared 8 bases from V and 11 bases from J, leaving 21 bases between. CDR3 length equals 14 residues. DNA for the CDR3: TGTGCCAGCCGACACCGACAGCTTAGCAACAAACTGTTTTTT. This codes for CASRHRQLSNKLFF.

This clonotype was counted a few times. This chain links TRBV28 with TRBJ1-2, with D maybe TRBD1 (6 bases). The germline gives CDR1 MDHEN, CDR2 SYDVKM. With 6 bases removed from V and 4 bases from J, the gap between germline ends came to 15 bases. The CDR3 is 14 residues long. CDR3 residues: CASRVQGPPYGYTF. The DNA of the CDR3 is TGTGCCAGCAGGGTACAGGGTCCGCCCTATGGCTACACCTTC.

This clonotype was counted a few times. The chain couples TRBV9 to TRBJ2-5; 15 nucleotides match TRBD2. V shed 4 bases and J 5 bases; nucleotides not matched to a gene: 9. Germline V gene data show CDR1 as SGDLS and CDR2 as YYNGEE. The CDR3 loop spans 17 amino acids. The CDR3 region has the DNA TGTGCCAGCAGCCCCGGACTAGCGGGAGGGCCTATGGAGACCCAGTACTTC. It is translated as CASSPGLAGGPMETQYF. Supplemented by reference TRBV9 and TRBJ2-5, the full variable domain reads DSGVTQTPKHLITATGQRVTLRCSPRSGDLSVYWYQQSLDQGLQFLIQYYNGEERAKGNILERFSAQQFPDLHSELNLSSLELGDSALYFCASSPGLAGGPMETQYFGPGTRLLVL.

The genes are TRBV7-8 and TRBJ2-1; 10 nucleotides line up with TRBD2. Trimming at V came to 0 bases and at J to 6 bases, leaving 8 bases not matched to a gene. Germline V gene sequence: CDR1 SGHVS, CDR2 FQNEAQ. This CDR3 is built from 17 residues. In nucleotides, the CDR3 is TGTGCCAGCAGCTTAGCCTTAGCGGGGGGAGGAACCAATGAGCAGTTCTTC. It codes for CASSLALAGGGTNEQFF.

This clonotype was counted only a few times. V gene TRBV20-1 combines with J gene TRBJ1-1, with 8 bases identical to TRBD1. Germline V gene lookup returns CDR1 DFQATT and CDR2 SNEGSKA (reference sequence). The CDR3 contains 14 residues. Trimming removed 2 bases from V and 9 bases from J; junction bases left unmatched: 11. CDR3 coding DNA: TGCAGTGCTAGACTTACGGGACAGGTGCAGCAAGCTTTCTTT. Protein: CSARLTGQVQQAFF.

CDR3 in DNA: TGTGCCAGCTCACCGGAGGTCTCCTACAATGAGCAGTTCTTC. Its protein is CASSPEVSYNEQFF. The V gene is TRBV18, the J gene TRBJ2-1, with a weak D call TRBD2 (5 bases). The CDR3 extends over 14 amino acids. Germline CDR1 KGHSH, CDR2 LQKENI. The germline V and J ends were trimmed by 3 bases and 0 bases, with 6 bases remaining between them.

In this sample, this clonotype turned up a few times. J is TRBJ1-2 and V is TRBV27, with 7 bases fitting TRBD1. The length of the CDR3 is 13 residues. The germline gives CDR1 MNHEY, CDR2 SMNVEV (reference sequence). Trimming at V came to 5 bases and at J to 7 bases, leaving 7 bases not matched to a gene. The DNA for the CDR3 is TGTGCCAGCAGTGCAGGGGGGGTGAGTGGCTACACCTTC. As protein: CASSAGGVSGYTF.

Remarks on this clonotype: The conserved phenylalanine or tryptophan normally closing the CDR3 is absent here, so this likely arose from a read error. The chain has TRBV6-6 and TRBJ1-5; 9 nucleotides match TRBD1. CDR3 length: 15 residues. Trimming at V came to 5 bases and at J to 5 bases, leaving 7 bases not matched to a gene. The V gene's germline CDR1 is MNHNY and CDR2 SVGAGI (reference sequence). The CDR3: CASSPGQGRHQPQHL. DNA of the CDR3: TGTGCCAGCAGTCCTGGACAGGGGCGCCATCAGCCCCAGCATTTG.

The rearrangement joins TRBV29-1 to TRBJ2-7; D possibly corresponds to TRBD2 (6 bases). Germline V gene sequence: CDR1 SQVTM, CDR2 ANQGSEA. The length of the CDR3 is 13 residues. CDR3 sequence: CSALTFREDEQYF. The CDR3 DNA is TGCAGTGCGTTGACCTTCAGGGAGGACGAGCAGTACTTC.

The chain links TRBV20-1 to TRBJ2-1; D remains unclear. The germline CDR1 and CDR2 sequences are DFQATT and SNEGSKA (reference sequence). Between the trimmed V and J ends, which lost 6 bases and 6 bases, there was a span of 15 bases. CDR3 length equals 13 residues. CDR3 bases: TGCAGTGCGACGGGTCCCCTTACCAATGAGCAGTTCTTC. This translates into CSATGPLTNEQFF.

This clonotype was detected a few times. The junction departs from the called germline gene at one end, perhaps through a read error. The V gene is TRBV6-2 or TRBV6-3, the J gene TRBJ1-5; 8 nucleotides align to TRBD1. Germline loops: CDR1 MNHEY, CDR2 SVGEGT. The CDR3 covers 13 residues. The CDR3 nucleotides read TGTACCAGCCAAGGACAGGGTAGACAGCCCCAGCATTTT. This gives the protein CTSQGQGRQPQHF.

The J gene is TRBJ1-2, the V gene TRBV25-1; D remains ambiguous. V was clipped by 4 bases and J by 4 bases, with 10 bases between them. In germline, CDR1 is MGHDK, CDR2 SYGVNS. This CDR3 is 13 amino acids long. The CDR3 DNA is TGTGCCAGCAGTGTGGACGGCCTCTATGGCTACACCTTC. Amino acid sequence: CASSVDGLYGYTF.

This clonotype was observed a few times. The rearrangement links TRBV28 to TRBJ1-5, with D possibly being TRBD1 (6 bases). This CDR3 region has 14 residues. Trimming cost V 5 bases and J 7 bases, with 15 bases left between them. Germline CDR1 MDHEN, CDR2 SYDVKM. The CDR3 sequence is CASSPPGAGQPQHF. The CDR3 DNA is TGTGCCAGCAGTCCACCGGGGGCTGGGCAGCCCCAGCATTTT. The full variable domain, its missing parts supplied by reference TRBV28 and TRBJ1-5, is DVKVTQSSRYLVKRTGEKVFLECVQDMDHENMFWYRQDPGLGLRLIYFSYDVKMKEKGDIPEGYSVSREKKERFSLILESASTNQTSMYLCASSPPGAGQPQHFGDGTRLSIL.

V and J are TRBV4-1 and TRBJ2-5; D possibly corresponds to TRBD1 (6 bases). V dropped 0 bases and J dropped 2 bases, with 19 bases sitting between them. The CDR3 contains 18 residues. Germline CDR1 MGHRA, CDR2 YSYEKL. The CDR3 is CASSQEGGPGQQQETQYF. CDR3 DNA sequence: TGCGCCAGCAGCCAAGAAGGAGGTCCGGGACAACAACAAGAGACCCAGTACTTC.